The 7 T cell receptor beta chains below were found in one sample sequenced in a study of blood T cell repertoires in COVID-19. Using immunoSEQ multiplex PCR, the repertoire was profiled, and TCRdb retains in-frame clones only, with some absent. The sample carries hundreds of thousands of clones, 70% to 90% recorded once. Sequences were obtained from peripheral blood. Source of these receptors: a woman under 40 with COVID-19, enrolled during active disease.

This clone was counted many times. As DNA, the CDR3 is TGTGCCAGCAGTTTTGTGACAGGGGGCGCGTCAGCTGGCTACACCTTC. Its protein product is CASSFVTGGASAGYTF. This chain uses TRBV28 with TRBJ1-2; the match to TRBD1 covers 10 bases. This CDR3 contains 16 residues. Germline CDR1 is MDHEN and CDR2 is SYDVKM. V lost 3 bases, J lost 7 bases, and 11 bases stayed unmatched.

J is TRBJ2-1 and V is TRBV25-1, with 7 nucleotides matching TRBD2. Trimming took 2 bases from V and 0 from J; bases not matched to a gene: 1. Germline lookup yields CDR1 MGHDK and CDR2 SYGVNS. The CDR3 consists of 15 residues. The CDR3 sequence is CASSEGTTSYNEQFF. The CDR3 nucleotides read TGTGCCAGCAGTGAAGGGACTACCTCCTACAATGAGCAGTTCTTC.

Points on this clone: The same CDR3 is also encoded by other DNA sequences in this sample. V and J are TRBV19 and TRBJ1-4, with TRBD1 identical over 11 bases. Trimming removed 5 bases from V and 5 bases from J; junction bases left unmatched: 4. The germline V gene has CDR1 LNHDA and CDR2 SQIVND (reference sequence). CDR3 length equals 15 residues. The DNA of the CDR3 is TGTGCCAGTAGTCCGGACAGGGGGCGCAATGAAAAACTGTTTTTT. Translated: CASSPDRGRNEKLFF.

The chain recombines TRBV7-9 with TRBJ2-7, with 10 bases identical to TRBD1. The V segment lost 3 bases and the J segment 3 bases; nucleotides outside the gene matches: 2. Germline assignment: CDR1 SEHNR and CDR2 FQNEAQ (reference sequence). CDR3 length: 14 amino acids. CDR3 amino acids: CASSFRDRGYEQYF. The CDR3 bases are TGTGCCAGCAGCTTTCGGGACAGGGGCTACGAGCAGTACTTC.

The chain couples TRBV2 to TRBJ1-6; TRBD1 agrees at 8 bases. J lost 7 bases, V lost 8 bases, and 13 bases had no gene match. Germline CDR1 SNHLY, CDR2 FYNNEI. The CDR3 covers 16 residues. The CDR3: CASASNRDRRNSPLHF. The CDR3 region has the DNA TGTGCCAGCGCTTCGAACCGGGACAGGCGAAATTCACCCCTCCACTTT.

The V and J genes are TRBV6-5 and TRBJ2-3; tentatively, D is TRBD2 (7 bases). The V gene's germline CDR1 is MNHEY and CDR2 SVGAGI. The CDR3 runs 15 residues. V was shortened by 5 bases and J by 4 bases, with 16 bases between the two germline ends. The CDR3, as DNA: TGTGCCAGCAGTCGCCTCGGGGGGCGCCCAGATACGCAGTATTTT. It yields the protein CASSRLGGRPDTQYF.

This sequence joins TRBV10-3 and TRBJ2-5; tentatively, D is TRBD1 (6 bases). CDR3 length: 18 amino acids. The V and J ends lost 6 bases and 1 base respectively, with 24 bases between them. CDR1 is ENHRY, CDR2 SYGVKD, per germline. The CDR3 region is CAISPTSTGPGFQETQYF. In DNA, the CDR3 is TGTGCCATCAGCCCAACATCAACAGGGCCGGGATTCCAAGAGACCCAGTACTTC.